This T cell receptor beta chain was recovered during a study of blood T cells in healthy people across ages. The CDR3 runs to 13 residues. The junction had 4 bases not matched to a gene; V was cut back by 6 bases and J by 3 bases. The use of a sample-barcoded 5' primer and a J-beta primer mix characterized a second PCR of roughly 6 to 11 cycles. A single record per CDR3 protein comes from TCRdb applying MiXCR to the 5' RACE reads. The table shows around 800,000 distinct CDR3 sequences, with 20% to 30% occurring only once. This clonotype was found many times. These records were also assigned to another study, of T cells of mothers and their children.

This clonotype was obtained from a boy under 18 in good health. The chain is built from TRBV12-3 or TRBV12-4 and TRBJ2-5; TRBD1 matches at 7 bases. The sample was blood. CDR3 loop: CASRRTGEETQYF. As DNA, the CDR3 is TGTGCCAGCAGGCGGACAGGCGAAGAGACCCAGTACTTC.